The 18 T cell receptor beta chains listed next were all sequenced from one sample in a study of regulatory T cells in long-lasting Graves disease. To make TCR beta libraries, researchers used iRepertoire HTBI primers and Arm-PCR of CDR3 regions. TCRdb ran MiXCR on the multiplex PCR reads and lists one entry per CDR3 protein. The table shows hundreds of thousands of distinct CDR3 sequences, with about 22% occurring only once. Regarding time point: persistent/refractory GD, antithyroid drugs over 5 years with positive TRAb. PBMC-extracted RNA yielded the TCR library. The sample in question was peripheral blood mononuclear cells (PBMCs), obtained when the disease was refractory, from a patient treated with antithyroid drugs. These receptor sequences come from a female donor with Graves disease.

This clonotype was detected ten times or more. The CDR3 nucleotides read TGTGCCAGCAGCTTAGTGGGGGCGGCCTATGGCTACACCTTC. It translates to CASSLVGAAYGYTF. The J gene is TRBJ1-2, the V gene TRBV11-3, with a possible D match to TRBD1 (6 bases). This CDR3 is 14 amino acids long. Germline V gives CDR1 SGHNT, CDR2 YENEEA. Between the trimmed V and J ends, which lost 1 base and 4 bases, there was a span of 10 bases.

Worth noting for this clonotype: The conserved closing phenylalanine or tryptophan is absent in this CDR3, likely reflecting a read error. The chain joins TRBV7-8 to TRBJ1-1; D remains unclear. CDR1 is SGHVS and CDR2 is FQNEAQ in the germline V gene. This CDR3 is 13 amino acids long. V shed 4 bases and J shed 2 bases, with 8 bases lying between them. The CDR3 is CASSSVSNTEAFL. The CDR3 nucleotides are TGTGCCAGCAGCTCCGTTAGTAACACTGAAGCTTTCCTT.

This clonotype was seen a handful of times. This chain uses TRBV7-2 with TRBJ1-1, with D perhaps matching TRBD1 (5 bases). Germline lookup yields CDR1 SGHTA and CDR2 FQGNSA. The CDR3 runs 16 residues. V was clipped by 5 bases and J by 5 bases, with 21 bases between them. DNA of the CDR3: TGTGCCAGCAGCCCTCATAACGGGGCTGCGGAAACTGAAGCTTTCTTT. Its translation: CASSPHNGAAETEAFF. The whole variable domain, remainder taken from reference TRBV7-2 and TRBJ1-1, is GAGVSQSPSNKVTEKGKDVELRCDPISGHTALYWYRQSLGQGLEFLIYFQGNSAPDKSGLPSDRFSAERTGGSVSTLTIQRTQQEDSAVYLCASSPHNGAAETEAFFGQGTRLTVV.

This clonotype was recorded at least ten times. CDR3 region: CASSPYPSGTDQETQYF. CDR3 sequence (DNA): TGTGCCAGCAGCCCATACCCAAGCGGTACCGATCAAGAGACCCAGTACTTC. V gene TRBV3-1 combines with J gene TRBJ2-5; D may be TRBD2 (5 bases). This CDR3 region has 17 residues. Germline values: CDR1 LGHDT, CDR2 YNNKEL (reference sequence). Deletions cut 4 bases from V and 2 bases from J, with 20 bases between.

In DNA form, the CDR3 reads TGTGCCAGTAGTATAGGGTGGACTAGCGTGAACCAAGAGACCCAGTACTTC. It is translated as CASSIGWTSVNQETQYF. This chain connects TRBV19 to TRBJ2-5, with 9 bases lining up with TRBD2. The length of the CDR3 is 17 residues. Germline loops: CDR1 LNHDA, CDR2 SQIVND (reference sequence). V shed 1 base and J 0 bases; nucleotides not matched to a gene: 6.

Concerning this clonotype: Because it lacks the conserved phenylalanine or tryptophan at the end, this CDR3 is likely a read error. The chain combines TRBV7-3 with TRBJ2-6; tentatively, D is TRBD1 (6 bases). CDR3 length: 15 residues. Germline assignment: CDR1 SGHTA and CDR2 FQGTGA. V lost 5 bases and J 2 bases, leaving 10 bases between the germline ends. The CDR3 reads CASSLTGTGANVLTL. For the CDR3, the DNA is TGTGCCAGCAGCCTCACAGGGACTGGGGCCAACGTCCTGACTCTC.

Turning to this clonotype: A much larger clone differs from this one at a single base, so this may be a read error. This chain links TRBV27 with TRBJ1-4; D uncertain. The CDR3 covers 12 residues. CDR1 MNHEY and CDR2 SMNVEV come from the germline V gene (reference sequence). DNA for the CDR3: TGTGCCAGCAGTCCAAATTCTGAAAAACTGGTTTTT. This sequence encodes CASSPNSEKLVF.

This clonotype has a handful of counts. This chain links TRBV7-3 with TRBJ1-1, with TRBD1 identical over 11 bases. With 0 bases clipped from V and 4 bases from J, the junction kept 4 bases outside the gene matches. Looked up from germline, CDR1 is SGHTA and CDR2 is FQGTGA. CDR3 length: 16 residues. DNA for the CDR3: TGTGCCAGCAGCTTAACCCCGGGACAGGGGGTCACTGAAGCTTTCTTT. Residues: CASSLTPGQGVTEAFF.

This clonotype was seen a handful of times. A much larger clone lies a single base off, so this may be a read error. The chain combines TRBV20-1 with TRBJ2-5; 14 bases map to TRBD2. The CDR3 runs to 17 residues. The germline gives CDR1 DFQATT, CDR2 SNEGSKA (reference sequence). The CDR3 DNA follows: TGCAGTGCTTATCCGGGACTAGCGGGAGTTGGGGGGGAGATCCAGTACTTC. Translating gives CSAYPGLAGVGGEIQYF.

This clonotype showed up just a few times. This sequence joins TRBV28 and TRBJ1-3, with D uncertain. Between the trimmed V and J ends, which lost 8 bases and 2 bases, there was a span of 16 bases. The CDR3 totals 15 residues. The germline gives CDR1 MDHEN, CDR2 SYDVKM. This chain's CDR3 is CASYPQEMAGNTIYF. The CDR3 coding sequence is TGTGCCAGCTACCCTCAGGAAATGGCTGGAAACACCATATATTTT.

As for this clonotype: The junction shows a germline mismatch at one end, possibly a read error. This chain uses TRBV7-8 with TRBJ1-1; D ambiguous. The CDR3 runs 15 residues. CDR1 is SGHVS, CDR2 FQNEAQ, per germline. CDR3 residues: CASSLENRHSTEALF. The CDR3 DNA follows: TGTGCCAGCAGCTTAGAGAATCGTCACAGCACTGAAGCTCTCTTT. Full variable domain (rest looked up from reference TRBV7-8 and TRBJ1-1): GAGVSQSPRYKVAKRGQDVALRCDPISGHVSLFWYQQALGQGPEFLTYFQNEAQLDKSGLPSDRFFAERPEGSVSTLKIQRTQQEDSAVYLCASSLENRHSTEALFGQGTRLTVV.

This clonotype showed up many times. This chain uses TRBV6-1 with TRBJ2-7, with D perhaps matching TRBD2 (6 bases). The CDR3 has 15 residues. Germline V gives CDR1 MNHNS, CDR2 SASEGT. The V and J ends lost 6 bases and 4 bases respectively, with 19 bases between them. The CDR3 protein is CASSRTGLEKYEQYF. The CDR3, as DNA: TGTGCCAGCAGCCGGACGGGACTGGAGAAGTACGAGCAGTACTTC.

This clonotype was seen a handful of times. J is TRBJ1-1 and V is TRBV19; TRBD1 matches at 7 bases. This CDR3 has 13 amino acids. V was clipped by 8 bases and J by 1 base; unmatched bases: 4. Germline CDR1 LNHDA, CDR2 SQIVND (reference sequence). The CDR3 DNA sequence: TGTGCCAGTGGGGACAGAAGGAACACTGAAGCTTTCTTT. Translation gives CASGDRRNTEAFF. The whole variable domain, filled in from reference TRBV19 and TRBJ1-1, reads DGGITQSPKYLFRKEGQNVTLSCEQNLNHDAMYWYRQDPGQGLRLIYYSQIVNDFQKGDIAEGYSVSREKKESFPLTVTSAQKNPTAFYLCASGDRRNTEAFFGQGTRLTVV.

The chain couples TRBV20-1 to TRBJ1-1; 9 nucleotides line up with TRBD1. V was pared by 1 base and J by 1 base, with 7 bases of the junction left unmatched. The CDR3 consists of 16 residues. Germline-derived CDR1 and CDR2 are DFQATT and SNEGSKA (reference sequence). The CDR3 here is CSARVEGQGWNTEAFF. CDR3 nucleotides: TGCAGTGCTAGAGTCGAAGGACAGGGGTGGAACACTGAAGCTTTCTTT.

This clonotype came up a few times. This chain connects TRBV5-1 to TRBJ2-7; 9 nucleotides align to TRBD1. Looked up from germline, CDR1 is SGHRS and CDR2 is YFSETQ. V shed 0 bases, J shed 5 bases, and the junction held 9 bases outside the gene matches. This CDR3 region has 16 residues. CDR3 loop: CASSLVPGQGVHEQYF. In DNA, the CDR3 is TGCGCCAGCAGCTTGGTCCCGGGACAGGGTGTCCACGAGCAGTACTTC.

DNA of the CDR3: TGCAGTGCTAGAGAAGGCAGCTCCTACGAGCAGTACTTC. Protein sequence: CSAREGSSYEQYF. This rearrangement joins TRBV20-1 to TRBJ2-7; D is ambiguous. This CDR3 is 13 amino acids long. The V end lost 0 bases, the J end lost 0 bases, and 6 bases lay between the germline ends. The V gene's germline CDR1 is DFQATT and CDR2 SNEGSKA (reference sequence).

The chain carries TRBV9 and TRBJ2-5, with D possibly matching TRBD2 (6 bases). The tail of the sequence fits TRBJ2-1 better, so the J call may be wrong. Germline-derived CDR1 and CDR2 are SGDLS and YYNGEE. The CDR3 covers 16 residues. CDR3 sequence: CASSVLEGGIPHEQFF. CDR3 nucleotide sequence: TGTGCCAGCAGCGTACTCGAGGGCGGGATACCCCATGAGCAGTTCTTC.

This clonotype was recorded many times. The CDR3 here is CASTPVGGSGEQYF. As DNA, the CDR3 is TGTGCCAGCACCCCAGTGGGGGGGTCGGGCGAGCAGTACTTC. The V gene is TRBV12-3 or TRBV12-4, the J gene TRBJ2-7; 7 bases align to TRBD2. Losses at the gene ends were 7 bases for V and 6 bases for J; bases not matched to a gene: 12. The CDR3 is made up of 14 amino acids.